What follows are 25 T cell receptor beta chains derived from one specimen sequenced in a study of cytomegalovirus exposure and HLA in healthy donors. Amplification used 60 Vbeta primers and 13 Jbeta primers. Profiling relied on immunoSEQ multiplex PCR, and the TCRdb table lists in-frame clones only, not all of them. This sample carries tens of thousands of clones, 78% of them seen once, and the ten largest clones take less than 5.5%. Sequencing was performed on PBMCs. These receptors came from a male donor in good health and CMV-seropositive.

This chain connects TRBV19 to TRBJ2-4; D might be TRBD1 (6 bases). Trimming shortened V by 9 bases and J by 6 bases, and 18 bases separated the two germline ends. The CDR3 is 14 residues long. Germline V CDR1 and CDR2: LNHDA, SQIVND (reference sequence). CDR3 DNA sequence: TGTGCCAGCCGAATGGGGGCAGGGCTAAACATTCAGTACTTC. This encodes CASRMGAGLNIQYF. Full variable domain (outside the CDR3, taken from reference TRBV19 and TRBJ2-4): DGGITQSPKYLFRKEGQNVTLSCEQNLNHDAMYWYRQDPGQGLRLIYYSQIVNDFQKGDIAEGYSVSREKKESFPLTVTSAQKNPTAFYLCASRMGAGLNIQYFGAGTRLSVL.

The gene calls are TRBV29-1 and TRBJ1-1; possibly TRBD1 for D (5 bases). Trimming removed 4 bases from V and 4 bases from J, with 19 bases in between. The CDR3 is 15 amino acids. CDR1 SQVTM and CDR2 ANQGSEA come from the germline V gene. The CDR3 protein is CSVVVSAGPSTEAFF. CDR3 coding DNA: TGCAGCGTTGTAGTATCGGCAGGGCCAAGCACTGAAGCTTTCTTT. Full variable domain (rest looked up from reference TRBV29-1 and TRBJ1-1): SAVISQKPSRDICQRGTSLTIQCQVDSQVTMMFWYRQQPGQSLTLIATANQGSEATYESGFVIDKFPISRPNLTFSTLTVSNMSPEDSSIYLCSVVVSAGPSTEAFFGQGTRLTVV.

In its sample, this clone was seen a few times. The rearrangement links TRBV7-2 to TRBJ1-4; D uncertain. Germline assignment: CDR1 SGHTA and CDR2 FQGNSA. The CDR3 covers 13 residues. V dropped 5 bases and J dropped 8 bases, with 12 bases sitting between them. The CDR3 spells CASSPPSREKLFF. The CDR3 coding sequence is TGTGCCAGCAGCCCCCCGTCGAGAGAAAAACTGTTTTTT.

The V and J genes are TRBV10-1 and TRBJ2-7; TRBD1 matches 7 bases. This CDR3 region has 13 residues. Per the germline V gene, CDR1 is WNHNN and CDR2 is SYGVQD (reference sequence). CDR3: CETGTDGSYEQYF. In nucleotides, the CDR3 is TGCGAAACCGGGACAGACGGCTCCTACGAGCAGTACTTC.

V usage is TRBV28 and J usage is TRBJ2-3, with no clear D. This CDR3 is built from 10 residues. Trimming pared 6 bases from V and 10 bases from J, leaving 8 bases between. Germline CDR1 and CDR2: MDHEN and SYDVKM. The CDR3 sequence: CASRESAQYF. The CDR3 coding sequence is TGTGCCAGCAGAGAGTCCGCGCAGTATTTT.

The chain has TRBV7-9 and TRBJ1-1, with a weak D call TRBD1 (6 bases). The germline V and J ends were trimmed by 3 bases and 4 bases, with 18 bases remaining between them. The CDR3 loop spans 16 amino acids. Per germline, CDR1 SEHNR and CDR2 FQNEAQ (reference sequence). The CDR3 DNA reads as TGTGCCAGCAGCTTTCCCCTACAGGGAGGGGGCACTGAAGCTTTCTTT. Protein: CASSFPLQGGGTEAFF.

The chain recombines TRBV11-3 with TRBJ1-1; no clear D gene. Germline assignment: CDR1 SGHNT and CDR2 YENEEA. The CDR3 runs to 13 residues. Trimming stripped 5 bases from V and 1 base from J, with 8 bases between. This CDR3 reads CASSPRQNTEAFF. As DNA, the CDR3 is TGTGCCAGCAGCCCGAGACAGAACACTGAAGCTTTCTTT.

V gene TRBV29-1 combines with J gene TRBJ2-7; TRBD1 matches at 7 bases. The CDR3 length is 12 residues. The J segment lost 0 bases and the V segment lost 7 bases, leaving 3 bases of the junction unmatched. Germline assignment: CDR1 SQVTM and CDR2 ANQGSEA. This chain's CDR3 is CSAGQSSYEQYF. As DNA, the CDR3 is TGCAGCGCGGGACAGTCCTCCTACGAGCAGTACTTC.

This clone was detected a few times. The chain employs TRBV5-1 and TRBJ2-5; 9 bases align to TRBD2. With V trimmed by 7 bases and J by 5 bases, 9 bases remained unmatched. The CDR3 is 14 amino acids. From germline, CDR1 is SGHRS and CDR2 YFSETQ. The CDR3 DNA sequence: TGCGCCAGCCAGACCGGGACTAGCAGTGAGACCCAGTACTTC. It encodes CASQTGTSSETQYF.

J is TRBJ1-1 and V is TRBV7-9; D is ambiguous. Trimming left V 5 bases short and J 8 bases short, with 12 bases between. The CDR3 is 12 amino acids. Germline CDR1 and CDR2: SEHNR and FQNEAQ (reference sequence). CDR3 in amino acids: CASSPPSGEAFF. CDR3 DNA sequence: TGTGCCAGCAGCCCCCCAAGCGGCGAAGCTTTCTTT. The whole variable domain, remainder taken from reference TRBV7-9 and TRBJ1-1, is DTGVSQNPRHKITKRGQNVTFRCDPISEHNRLYWYRQTLGQGPEFLTYFQNEAQLEKSRLLSDRFSAERPKGSFSTLEIQRTEQGDSAMYLCASSPPSGEAFFGQGTRLTVV.

This clone was observed a few times. The chain employs TRBV7-2 and TRBJ1-5, with D perhaps TRBD1 (6 bases). V lost 2 bases and J 1 base, leaving 18 bases between the germline ends. Germline V lookup: CDR1 SGHTA, CDR2 FQGNSA. There are 18 residues in the CDR3. The chain's CDR3 is CASSLRLQGQISNQPQHF. CDR3 DNA sequence: TGTGCCAGCAGCTTAAGATTGCAAGGACAGATAAGCAATCAGCCCCAGCATTTT.

The rearrangement uses TRBV29-1 and TRBJ1-1; D may be TRBD1 (5 bases). The ends were cut back, 7 bases at V and 1 base at J, with 10 bases in the middle. The length of the CDR3 is 12 residues. The germline V gene encodes CDR1 SQVTM and CDR2 ANQGSEA. CDR3 nucleotides: TGCAGCGGGGGGGATACGAACACTGAAGCTTTCTTT. Its protein product is CSGGDTNTEAFF.

This sequence joins TRBV2 and TRBJ2-5; D possibly corresponds to TRBD1 (5 bases). Germline CDR1 is SNHLY and CDR2 is FYNNEI. The germline V and J ends were trimmed by 3 bases and 6 bases, with 11 bases remaining between them. The CDR3 loop spans 13 amino acids. CDR3 amino acids: CASSDQGIKTQYF. The CDR3 DNA reads as TGTGCCAGCAGTGATCAGGGCATAAAGACCCAGTACTTC.

The chain carries TRBV25-1 and TRBJ1-6; a possible D gene is TRBD1 (5 bases). V lost 8 bases and J 1 base, leaving 9 bases between the germline ends. Germline CDR1 reads MGHDK; CDR2 reads SYGVNS. This CDR3 spans 14 amino acids. The CDR3 sequence: CASGDRSYNSPLHF. The CDR3 bases are TGTGCCAGCGGAGACAGATCCTATAATTCACCCCTCCACTTT.

The V gene is TRBV4-1, the J gene TRBJ2-7; 7 nucleotides agree with TRBD1. The CDR3 consists of 14 residues. With 3 bases clipped from V and 2 bases from J, the junction kept 4 bases outside the gene matches. Germline V gene sequence: CDR1 MGHRA, CDR2 YSYEKL. The CDR3 bases are TGCGCCAGCAGCCACGGGGACAGCGCCTACGAGCAGTACTTC. Its translation is CASSHGDSAYEQYF.

The V call is TRBV5-4, the J call TRBJ1-1; 7 nucleotides align to TRBD1. V shed 2 bases, J shed 0 bases, and the junction held 4 bases outside the gene matches. This CDR3 contains 15 residues. Germline loops: CDR1 SGHNT, CDR2 YYREEE (reference sequence). The CDR3 reads CASSFRQGLNTEAFF. The DNA of the CDR3 is TGTGCCAGCAGCTTTAGACAGGGTTTGAACACTGAAGCTTTCTTT.

The chain couples TRBV7-9 to TRBJ2-3; tentative D call: TRBD2 (5 bases). Germline CDR1 reads SEHNR; CDR2 reads FQNEAQ (reference sequence). Trimming stripped 0 bases from V and 8 bases from J, with 12 bases between. This CDR3 region has 14 residues. The CDR3 nucleotides read TGTGCCAGCAGCTTAGCGGCAGGAGGTAGTACGCAGTATTTT. Translating gives CASSLAAGGSTQYF.

This chain joins TRBV28 and TRBJ2-3; D unclear. Trimming removed 2 bases at V and 7 bases at J, with 16 bases between. Germline V gene sequence: CDR1 MDHEN, CDR2 SYDVKM. The CDR3 has 15 residues. This chain's CDR3 is CASSLGPPLRNTQYF. The CDR3 DNA reads TGTGCCAGCAGTTTAGGCCCTCCATTGCGGAATACGCAGTATTTT.

The gene calls are TRBV25-1 and TRBJ2-7; 9 nucleotides match TRBD1. J was trimmed by 4 bases and V by 3 bases; bases with no gene match: 10. Per germline, CDR1 MGHDK and CDR2 SYGVNS. The CDR3 has 16 amino acids. For the CDR3, the DNA is TGTGCCAGCAGTGATCCTGGGGGGGACAGGGCTTACGAGCAGTACTTC. Protein sequence: CASSDPGGDRAYEQYF.

On this clone itself: The junction departs from germline at one end; a sequencing error may be responsible. Within the sample, other DNA sequences also encode this same CDR3. The chain has TRBV5-1 and TRBJ1-1, with 7 nucleotides matching TRBD1. This CDR3 spans 15 amino acids. Germline V lookup: CDR1 SGHRS, CDR2 YFSETQ. CDR3 sequence (DNA): TGCGCCAGCAGCTTGGGTTCAGGGGGTGACACTGAGGCTTTCTTT. Translating gives CASSLGSGGDTEAFF. Looking up the rest from reference TRBV5-1 and TRBJ1-1 gives the full variable domain: KAGVTQTPRYLIKTRGQQVTLSCSPISGHRSVSWYQQTPGQGLQFLFEYFSETQRNKGNFPGRFSGRQFSNSRSEMNVSTLELGDSALYLCASSLGSGGDTEAFFGQGTRLTVV.

This clone was recorded many times. V gene TRBV6-1 combines with J gene TRBJ2-1, with 8 bases that match TRBD1. Trimming took 9 bases from V and 3 from J; bases not matched to a gene: 7. The germline gives CDR1 MNHNS, CDR2 SASEGT. There are 14 residues in the CDR3. Here the CDR3 DNA reads TGTGCCAGTATGACAGGGGAAAGCTACAATGAGCAGTTCTTC. Protein: CASMTGESYNEQFF.

This clone was observed a few times. This chain uses TRBV21-1 with TRBJ2-2; the tabulated D call, TRBD1, remains unverified against the DNA. TRBV21-1 is a pseudogene. The CDR3 length is 14 residues. The CDR3 nucleotides are TGTGCCAGCAGCAAACGAGGGGGCACCGGGGAGCTGTTTTTT. It yields the protein CASSKRGGTGELFF.

The V call is TRBV9, the J call TRBJ2-3, with D tentatively TRBD2 (6 bases). Germline lookup yields CDR1 SGDLS and CDR2 YYNGEE. The CDR3 length is 16 residues. V lost 0 bases to trimming and J lost 4 bases, with 15 bases between them. The CDR3 DNA reads as TGTGCCAGCAGCGTAGCTCTGACCGGGGACTCAGATACGCAGTATTTT. The encoded protein is CASSVALTGDSDTQYF.

The chain couples TRBV25-1 to TRBJ2-2, with 8 bases matching TRBD1. With V trimmed by 6 bases and J by 8 bases, 5 bases remained unmatched. The length of the CDR3 is 13 residues. From germline, CDR1 is MGHDK and CDR2 SYGVNS. The CDR3 is CASRTGGIGELFF. For the CDR3, the DNA is TGTGCCAGCAGAACAGGGGGAATTGGGGAGCTGTTTTTT.

The chain has TRBV25-1 and TRBJ1-1; 7 nucleotides line up with TRBD1. Germline V CDR1 and CDR2: MGHDK, SYGVNS. The CDR3 consists of 15 residues. The V and J ends lost 5 bases and 0 bases, in that order; junction bases with no gene match: 6. Here the CDR3 reads CASSPIRGVNTEAFF. The CDR3 nucleotides are TGTGCCAGCAGTCCGATCAGGGGGGTGAACACTGAAGCTTTCTTT.